One and the same sample provided the 14 T cell receptor beta chains below, sequenced in a study of T-cell reconstitution after alpha-beta-depleted transplantation in children. For TCRbeta, the library was prepared with unique molecular identifiers. TCRdb reprocessed the PCR reads with MiXCR, giving one entry per CDR3 protein. The sample has roughly 240,000 distinct CDR3 sequences, 7.5% to 9.5% seen once. The specimen was PBMCs, mostly from graft donor cells, collected 180 days after TCRalphabeta/CD19-depleted stem cell transplant. These receptors were collected from a male patient younger than 18 who had a stem cell transplant for acute lymphoblastic leukemia, so the T cells may come from the graft donor.

This sequence joins TRBV18 and TRBJ2-7, with a tentative D call TRBD1 (6 bases). Germline lookup yields CDR1 KGHSH and CDR2 LQKENI. This CDR3 comprises 13 residues. Trimming left V 6 bases short and J 6 bases short, with 15 bases between. CDR3 in DNA: TGTGCCAGCTCGATTGGTGTACAGGGCGAGCAGTACTTC. This encodes CASSIGVQGEQYF.

This chain joins TRBV19 and TRBJ1-1, with D possibly TRBD1 on 5 matching bases. The germline V gene has CDR1 LNHDA and CDR2 SQIVND (reference sequence). V lost 7 bases and J lost 2, with 23 bases in between. The CDR3 length is 17 residues. CDR3 sequence reads: CASTSYDSGTANTEAFF. Written as DNA, the CDR3 is TGTGCCAGTACCTCTTATGATTCCGGGACGGCCAACACTGAAGCTTTCTTT.

The genes are TRBV7-9 and TRBJ2-3; D may match TRBD1 or TRBD2 (5 bases each). V was shortened by 7 bases and J by 9 bases, with 14 bases between the two germline ends. CDR1 is SEHNR and CDR2 is FQNEAQ in the germline V gene (reference sequence). The CDR3 length is 12 residues. CDR3 DNA sequence: TGTGCCAGCACCCTGGCCCGGGGCACGCAGTATTTT. It translates to CASTLARGTQYF. Full variable domain (remainder filled in from reference TRBV7-9 and TRBJ2-3): DTGVSQNPRHKITKRGQNVTFRCDPISEHNRLYWYRQTLGQGPEFLTYFQNEAQLEKSRLLSDRFSAERPKGSFSTLEIQRTEQGDSAMYLCASTLARGTQYFGPGTRLTVL.

A remark on this clonotype: This may arise from a read error, as a much more abundant clone is one base away. This chain connects TRBV28 to TRBJ2-2; D unresolved. The CDR3 consists of 15 residues. Per germline, CDR1 MDHEN and CDR2 SYDVKM. The CDR3 region has the DNA TGTGCCATCAGTCCCGGACGCTTCGTGACCGGGGAGCTGTTTTTT. It yields the protein CAISPGRFVTGELFF.

The V call is TRBV7-9, the J call TRBJ2-5; no firm D call. The length of the CDR3 is 12 residues. V lost 5 bases and J lost 4, with 8 bases in between. In germline, CDR1 is SEHNR, CDR2 FQNEAQ (reference sequence). DNA for the CDR3: TGTGCCAGCAGCAACCCCAGAGAGACCCAGTACTTC. It specifies CASSNPRETQYF.

This clonotype has a count of ten or more. The J gene is TRBJ2-2, the V gene TRBV6-5, with a weak D call TRBD1 (6 bases). Looked up from germline, CDR1 is MNHEY and CDR2 is SVGAGI. The CDR3 is 14 residues long. The V gene lost 2 bases and the J gene lost 5 bases, with 9 bases spanning the gap. The CDR3 sequence is CASSYDRKTGELFF. For the CDR3, the DNA is TGTGCCAGCAGTTACGACAGGAAGACCGGGGAGCTGTTTTTT.

This clonotype was recorded many times. The rearrangement links TRBV4-1 to TRBJ2-3; TRBD1 matches 11 bases. CDR3 length: 17 residues. Germline CDR1 MGHRA, CDR2 YSYEKL. After removal of 1 base from V and 3 bases from J, the junction contained 6 bases not matched to a gene. The CDR3 nucleotides read TGCGCCAGCAGCCAAGGTGCGGGACAGGGGGTTACAGATACGCAGTATTTT. This codes for CASSQGAGQGVTDTQYF.

Concerning this clonotype itself: A much bigger clone sits one base away, suggesting this may be a read error. CDR3 protein: CASSGGPGTGYNDQFF. The CDR3 DNA reads as TGCGCCAGCAGCGGGGGCCCCGGGACAGGGTACAATGACCAGTTCTTC. The V gene is TRBV5-1, the J gene TRBJ2-1; 9 nucleotides match TRBD1. The V gene's germline CDR1 is SGHRS and CDR2 YFSETQ. This CDR3 has 16 residues.

This clonotype was picked up many times. The J gene is TRBJ2-6, the V gene TRBV4-1; a weak D match, TRBD1 (5 bases). The CDR3 consists of 16 residues. Germline CDR1 is MGHRA and CDR2 is YSYEKL. The V gene lost 4 bases and the J gene lost 0 bases, with 10 bases spanning the gap. The CDR3 sequence: CASSRRTSSGANVLTF. For the CDR3, the DNA is TGCGCCAGCAGCCGACGGACAAGCTCTGGGGCCAACGTCCTGACTTTC.

This clonotype was picked up many times. The chain carries TRBV5-1 and TRBJ1-1, with 7 bases that match TRBD1. J lost 3 bases, V lost 4 bases, and 12 bases had no gene match. The germline CDR1 and CDR2 sequences are SGHRS and YFSETQ. The CDR3 has 16 amino acids. The CDR3 DNA is TGCGCCAGCAGCCCCCACAGGGGCGGGCGGGACACTGAAGCTTTCTTT. It yields the protein CASSPHRGGRDTEAFF.

There are many counts of this clonotype. The chain recombines TRBV24-1 with TRBJ2-5, with a tentative D call TRBD2 (6 bases). This CDR3 has 13 residues. Deletions cut 7 bases from V and 4 bases from J, with 12 bases between. Germline V CDR1 and CDR2: KGHDR, SFDVKD. CDR3 sequence reads: CATRGGERETQYF. CDR3 coding DNA: TGTGCCACCAGGGGCGGGGAGCGAGAGACCCAGTACTTC.

A note on this clonotype: A read error may be the cause here, since a much bigger clone is one base away. As the CDR3 is not closed by the conserved phenylalanine or tryptophan, this likely results from a read error. The J gene is TRBJ2-1, the V gene TRBV6-1; D remains ambiguous. CDR3 length: 14 residues. Germline V CDR1 and CDR2: MNHNS, SASEGT. Trimming took off 5 bases at V and 5 bases at J, with 13 bases between the two ends. CDR3 sequence (DNA): TGTGCCAGCAGTCCCCTCACGGGCGACAATGAGCAGTTCTCC. This codes for CASSPLTGDNEQFS.

This clonotype was recorded many times. The genes are TRBV12-3 or TRBV12-4 and TRBJ1-1; D is undetermined. This CDR3 spans 15 amino acids. V gave up 2 bases and J gave up 0 bases, with 10 bases separating them. Here the CDR3 reads CASSLREPMNTEAFF. As DNA, the CDR3 is TGTGCCAGCAGTTTAAGGGAGCCCATGAACACTGAAGCTTTCTTT.

The sample holds many counts of this clonotype. In DNA form, the CDR3 reads TGTGCCAGCAGTTTTGGGCAGGGGAGATACGAGCAGTACTTC. Protein: CASSFGQGRYEQYF. This chain uses TRBV12-3 or TRBV12-4 with TRBJ2-7; TRBD1 might be the D (6 bases). This CDR3 region has 14 residues. The germline V and J ends were trimmed by 3 bases and 4 bases, with 13 bases remaining between them.